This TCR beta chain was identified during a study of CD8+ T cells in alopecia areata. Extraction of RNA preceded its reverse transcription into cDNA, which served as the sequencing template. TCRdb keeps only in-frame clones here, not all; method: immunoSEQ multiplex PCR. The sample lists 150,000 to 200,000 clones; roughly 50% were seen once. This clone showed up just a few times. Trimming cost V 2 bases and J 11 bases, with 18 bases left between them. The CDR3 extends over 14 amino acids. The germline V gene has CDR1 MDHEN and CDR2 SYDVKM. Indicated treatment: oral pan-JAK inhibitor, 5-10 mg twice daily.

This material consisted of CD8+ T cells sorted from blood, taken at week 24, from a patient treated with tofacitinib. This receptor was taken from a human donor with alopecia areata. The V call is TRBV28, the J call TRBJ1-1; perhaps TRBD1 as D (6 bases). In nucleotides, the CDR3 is TGTGCCAGCAGTTTACCGGACAGCATGATGAGGGCTTTCTTT. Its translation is CASSLPDSMMRAFF.